This TCR beta chain emerged from a study of blood T cells in healthy people across ages. A J-beta primer mix and a sample-barcoded 5' primer were used in a second PCR of about 7 to 11 cycles. One entry per CDR3 protein results from TCRdb running MiXCR on the 5' RACE reads. The table records hundreds of thousands of distinct CDR3 sequences, over 40% of them present only once. Healthy individuals of Caucasian origin from Russia, aged roughly 6 to 100, served as donors. Researchers isolated at least 6 million PBMCs per sample. Findings of the study overall: CMV status of donors was unknown, possibly confounding expanded clonotype changes. A roughly linear age-dependent decrease characterized TCR beta diversity per million T cells.

About this clonotype itself: What it binds is not known.

Per germline, CDR1 SGHVS and CDR2 FQNEAQ. Trimming left V 6 bases short and J 4 bases short, with 15 bases between. This CDR3 has 14 amino acids. This chain uses TRBV7-8 with TRBJ1-2; possible D gene TRBD1, 6 bases. This sequence was found in an elderly man in good health. Input material: blood. The CDR3, as DNA: TGTGCCAGCAGACCTCAACAGGGCTCCTATGGCTACACCTTC. It encodes CASRPQQGSYGYTF.